Reported below is one TCR beta chain. Its antigen is unknown. The CDR3 sequence is 14 residues long. Trimming shortened V by 1 base and J by 1 base, and 7 bases separated the two germline ends. CDR1 and CDR2 (germline): MNHEY, SVGAGI. These data are taken from a study of beta chain features in type 1 diabetes. Study observations and caveats: Researchers report that Type 1 diabetes patients had moderately but significantly shorter TCRB CDR3s across all four CD4+ subsets.

Sequencing targeted expressed TCRB transcripts, as all isolated RNA had been reverse transcribed. The study sequenced naive, central memory and regulatory T cell samples to an average of around 3.4 million reads. Sequencing was performed with immunoSEQ multiplex PCR; in TCRdb, only in-frame clones are kept and a portion is missing. The sample yields about 170,000 clones, approximately 8% seen once. The authors obtained over 98% purity in all sorted populations. Sequencing input: central memory CD4+ T cells from blood. The chain combines TRBV6-5 with TRBJ1-1; D gene unclear. This TCR came from a man aged 18 to 29 with type 1 diabetes. CDR3 in DNA: TGTGCCAGCAGTTACTTGTCAGGGAACACTGAAGCTTTCTTT. Amino acid sequence: CASSYLSGNTEAFF.